These 25 T cell receptor beta chains originate from one sample sequenced in a study of cytomegalovirus exposure and HLA in healthy donors. PCR employed 60 Vbeta and 13 Jbeta primers. Sequencing used immunoSEQ multiplex PCR; TCRdb keeps in-frame clones, though not all of them. Of 150,000 to 200,000 clones in the sample, approximately 70% were seen once. Sample: PBMCs. The receptor source for this set is a human donor in good health.

The chain joins TRBV13 to TRBJ1-2, with 9 bases identical to TRBD1. Germline assignment: CDR1 PRHDT and CDR2 FYEKMQ (reference sequence). This CDR3 has 16 residues. V was pared by 0 bases and J by 5 bases, with 7 bases of the junction left unmatched. As DNA, the CDR3 is TGTGCCAGCAGCTTAGGTCACAGGGGGCAACCATATGGCTACACCTTC. Translated, it gives CASSLGHRGQPYGYTF.

V usage is TRBV10-3 and J usage is TRBJ2-7; 7 positions agree with TRBD1. The CDR3 consists of 15 residues. The V segment lost 4 bases and the J segment 3 bases; nucleotides outside the gene matches: 9. Germline-derived CDR1 and CDR2 are ENHRY and SYGVKD. The CDR3 protein is CAISGGETGSYEQYF. The CDR3 nucleotides read TGTGCCATCAGTGGGGGAGAGACAGGGAGCTACGAGCAGTACTTC.

The chain carries TRBV27 and TRBJ2-1; 7 bases are shared with TRBD2. Unmatched junction bases numbered 2, after V lost 3 bases and J lost 6 bases. This CDR3 is built from 13 residues. Per germline, CDR1 MNHEY and CDR2 SMNVEV (reference sequence). The CDR3 sequence: CASSFPGGNEQFF. The DNA for the CDR3 is TGTGCCAGCAGTTTCCCGGGGGGCAATGAGCAGTTCTTC.

CDR3 sequence reads: CASSVGLGQGYGYTF. The CDR3 nucleotides are TGTGCCAGCAGCGTGGGCCTCGGACAGGGCTATGGCTACACCTTC. The gene calls are TRBV9 and TRBJ1-2, with 8 bases identical to TRBD1. Germline CDR1 SGDLS, CDR2 YYNGEE. The CDR3 totals 15 residues. The junction had 7 bases not matched to a gene; V was cut back by 2 bases and J by 4 bases.

This clone appeared a few times. V is TRBV4-3 and J is TRBJ2-3, with a weak D call TRBD1 (5 bases). V lost 1 base and J 5 bases, leaving 13 bases between the germline ends. Per the germline V gene, CDR1 is LGHNA and CDR2 is YSLEER. CDR3 length: 15 amino acids. The CDR3 reads CASSQVGRGEDTQYF. CDR3 nucleotides: TGCGCCAGCAGCCAAGTTGGAAGGGGCGAAGATACGCAGTATTTT.

This chain connects TRBV29-1 to TRBJ1-2, with D maybe TRBD1 (6 bases). The CDR3 totals 12 residues. Trimming took 7 bases from V and 0 from J, leaving 9 bases between them. Per the germline V gene, CDR1 is SQVTM and CDR2 is ANQGSEA. CDR3 DNA: TGCAGCGCAGGGGAAGCTAACTATGGCTACACCTTC. Amino acid sequence: CSAGEANYGYTF.

The rearrangement links TRBV7-2 to TRBJ2-5; possible D gene TRBD1, 6 bases. The CDR3 has 14 residues. Between the trimmed V and J ends, which lost 1 base and 1 base, there was a span of 7 bases. Germline CDR1 reads SGHTA; CDR2 reads FQGNSA. This chain's CDR3 is CASSLVTGQETQYF. Written as DNA, the CDR3 is TGTGCCAGCAGCTTAGTGACAGGCCAAGAGACCCAGTACTTC.

V gene TRBV4-2 combines with J gene TRBJ2-7, with a tentative D call TRBD1 (6 bases). Looked up from germline, CDR1 is LGHNA and CDR2 is YNFKEQ. CDR3 length equals 17 residues. Trimming removed 1 base from V and 6 bases from J, with 22 bases in between. The CDR3 coding sequence is TGTGCCAGCAGCCAAGTTCGTGGGGGCAGGGAAGGGCGCGAGCAGTACTTC. Amino acids: CASSQVRGGREGREQYF.

The rearrangement uses TRBV18 and TRBJ2-3, with 12 bases lining up with TRBD2. The germline gives CDR1 KGHSH, CDR2 LQKENI. The V gene end was trimmed by 3 bases and the J gene end by 6 bases; junction bases not matched to a gene: 1. This CDR3 has 14 residues. In nucleotides, the CDR3 is TGTGCCAGCTCACCCGGGACTAGCGGGGATACGCAGTATTTT. It codes for CASSPGTSGDTQYF.

This chain links TRBV19 with TRBJ1-2; the match to TRBD1 covers 7 bases. The germline V gene has CDR1 LNHDA and CDR2 SQIVND (reference sequence). CDR3 length: 14 residues. The ends lost 4 bases at V and 4 bases at J; junction bases unmatched: 6. The CDR3 nucleotides are TGTGCCAGTAGTACCCGACAGGGTATCTATGGCTACACCTTC. It is translated as CASSTRQGIYGYTF.

The rearrangement uses TRBV12-5 and TRBJ1-2; D unresolved. This CDR3 is built from 12 residues. V shed 9 bases and J shed 0 bases, with 8 bases lying between them. Germline assignment: CDR1 LGHNT and CDR2 FRNRAP. The CDR3 nucleotides are TGTGCTAGCTCACAGTCTAACTATGGCTACACCTTC. As protein: CASSQSNYGYTF. Full variable domain (remainder filled in from reference TRBV12-5 and TRBJ1-2): DARVTQTPRHKVTEMGQEVTMRCQPILGHNTVFWYRQTMMQGLELLAYFRNRAPLDDSGMPKDRFSAEMPDATLATLKIQPSEPRDSAVYFCASSQSNYGYTFGSGTRLTVV.

V and J are TRBV5-8 and TRBJ1-5, with 10 bases aligning to TRBD1. This CDR3 contains 16 residues. CDR1 SGHTS and CDR2 YDEGEE come from the germline V gene. V lost 4 bases, J lost 4 bases, and 8 bases stayed unmatched. As DNA, the CDR3 is TGTGCCAGCAGCAAACGACAGGGGGCAACGAATCAGCCCCAGCATTTT. Protein sequence: CASSKRQGATNQPQHF.

The chain employs TRBV25-1 and TRBJ1-1; 9 bases align to TRBD1. From germline, CDR1 is MGHDK and CDR2 SYGVNS. The CDR3 is 13 residues long. V lost 5 bases to trimming and J lost 9 bases; unmatched junction nucleotides: 7. For the CDR3, the DNA is TGTGCCAGCAGTTCCCGGGGGACAGGGAAAGCTTTCTTT. This sequence encodes CASSSRGTGKAFF.

This clone was recorded only once. The V gene is TRBV19, the J gene TRBJ1-6; possibly TRBD1 for D (5 bases). The germline V gene encodes CDR1 LNHDA and CDR2 SQIVND (reference sequence). V was shortened by 7 bases and J by 10 bases, with 14 bases between the two germline ends. The CDR3 is 13 amino acids. The CDR3 sequence is CASKFQGESPLHF. The DNA for the CDR3 is TGTGCCAGTAAATTCCAGGGCGAATCACCCCTCCACTTT.

Worth noting for this clone: Additional DNA sequences in this sample encode the identical CDR3. The chain joins TRBV7-6 to TRBJ1-1; unclear D gene. Deletions cut 1 base from V and 5 bases from J, with 11 bases between. CDR3 size: 14 residues. Germline V gene lookup returns CDR1 SGHVS and CDR2 FNYEAQ. The CDR3 sequence is CASSLEPGGTEAFF. DNA for the CDR3: TGTGCCAGCAGCTTAGAGCCGGGAGGGACTGAAGCTTTCTTT.

V is TRBV29-1 and J is TRBJ1-3; the D gene is possibly TRBD1 (5 bases). The V gene lost 6 bases and the J gene lost 4 bases, with 7 bases spanning the gap. Germline V gives CDR1 SQVTM, CDR2 ANQGSEA. The CDR3 totals 11 residues. The CDR3 sequence is CSVDMGNTIYF. The DNA for the CDR3 is TGCAGCGTGGACATGGGAAACACCATATATTTT. The full variable domain, completed using reference TRBV29-1 and TRBJ1-3, is SAVISQKPSRDICQRGTSLTIQCQVDSQVTMMFWYRQQPGQSLTLIATANQGSEATYESGFVIDKFPISRPNLTFSTLTVSNMSPEDSSIYLCSVDMGNTIYFGEGSWLTVV.

Concerning this clone: The limits of the CDR3 on the DNA are not certain, so only TCRdb's listed CDR3 is given. The CDR3 loop reads CASSTSDSTYEQYF. This rearrangement joins TRBV27 to TRBJ2-7; no DNA check was done on the table's D call, TRBD1. CDR1 is MNHEY, CDR2 SMNVEV, per germline (reference sequence). Counting both end residues, the CDR3 totals 14 amino acids.

The chain carries TRBV7-2 and TRBJ2-7; 10 bases are shared with TRBD2. Germline V gives CDR1 SGHTA, CDR2 FQGNSA. The V and J ends lost 5 bases and 0 bases, in that order; junction bases with no gene match: 4. This CDR3 has 15 residues. DNA of the CDR3: TGTGCCAGCAGCCGGGGACTAGCGAGCTCCTACGAGCAGTACTTC. Encoded protein: CASSRGLASSYEQYF. Together with reference TRBV7-2 and TRBJ2-7, the CDR3 gives the full variable domain: GAGVSQSPSNKVTEKGKDVELRCDPISGHTALYWYRQSLGQGLEFLIYFQGNSAPDKSGLPSDRFSAERTGGSVSTLTIQRTQQEDSAVYLCASSRGLASSYEQYFGPGTRLTVT.

The chain combines TRBV14 with TRBJ1-4; 8 bases map to TRBD1. Germline values: CDR1 SGHDN, CDR2 FVKESK. The CDR3 spans 14 residues. J gave up 7 bases and V 6 bases, and 7 bases lay outside the gene matches. The CDR3 nucleotides read TGTGCCAGCAGGAACACAGGGGGTGGTGAAAAACTGTTTTTT. Translation gives CASRNTGGGEKLFF.

The rearrangement uses TRBV19 and TRBJ2-3; 14 nucleotides align to TRBD2. CDR1 is LNHDA, CDR2 SQIVND, per germline (reference sequence). With 9 bases clipped from V and 6 bases from J, the junction kept 8 bases outside the gene matches. This CDR3 contains 15 residues. The CDR3 is CASRPGLAGADTQYF. The CDR3 bases are TGTGCCAGCCGACCGGGACTAGCGGGGGCCGATACGCAGTATTTT.

The chain joins TRBV4-3 to TRBJ2-3; D is perhaps TRBD2 (7 bases). Germline CDR1 is LGHNA and CDR2 is YSLEER. V gave up 0 bases and J gave up 9 bases, with 19 bases separating them. This CDR3 comprises 16 residues. In DNA form, the CDR3 reads TGCGCCAGCAGCCAAGATCAGGGGCGGTGGACTAGAACGCAGTATTTT. Translating it yields CASSQDQGRWTRTQYF.

This clone came up once. The rearrangement uses TRBV10-2 and TRBJ1-4; D might be TRBD1 (5 bases). The germline CDR1 and CDR2 sequences are WSHSY and SAAADI. The CDR3 length is 15 residues. The ends were cut back, 4 bases at V and 7 bases at J, with 16 bases in the middle. The CDR3 reads CASSASTDTGEKLFF. In DNA form, the CDR3 reads TGCGCCAGCAGTGCCTCGACAGACACGGGTGAAAAACTGTTTTTT.

The J gene is TRBJ2-1, the V gene TRBV29-1; 9 bases are shared with TRBD2. The germline V gene encodes CDR1 SQVTM and CDR2 ANQGSEA. This CDR3 is built from 16 residues. Trimming removed 5 bases from V and 3 bases from J; junction bases left unmatched: 11. The CDR3 DNA follows: TGCAGCGTTCCGAGGGGAGCGGGGGGTAACTACAATGAGCAGTTCTTC. Amino acid sequence: CSVPRGAGGNYNEQFF.

The chain links TRBV5-4 to TRBJ1-4, with 9 bases fitting TRBD1. CDR1 SGHNT and CDR2 YYREEE come from the germline V gene (reference sequence). V lost 4 bases and J lost 7; bases outside the gene matches: 5. The CDR3 totals 14 residues. The CDR3 loop is CASSPGTGREKLFF. CDR3 nucleotide sequence: TGTGCCAGCAGCCCAGGGACAGGGCGTGAAAAACTGTTTTTT.

This chain connects TRBV19 to TRBJ2-1; D is possibly TRBD2 (6 bases). Germline loops: CDR1 LNHDA, CDR2 SQIVND (reference sequence). This CDR3 has 15 residues. Trimming removed 6 bases from V and 9 bases from J, with 21 bases in between. This chain's CDR3 is CASRLGGRMIREQFF. In DNA, the CDR3 is TGTGCCAGTAGGTTGGGGGGTAGGATGATTCGTGAGCAGTTCTTC.